This T cell receptor beta chain was obtained from a study of cytomegalovirus exposure and HLA in healthy donors. Germline assignment: CDR1 SGHAT and CDR2 FQNNGV. CDR3 length equals 16 residues. The V end lost 5 bases, the J end lost 2 bases, and 15 bases lay between the germline ends. Amplification used 60 Vbeta primers and 13 Jbeta primers. Here immunoSEQ multiplex PCR was the method, and the copy in TCRdb shows in-frame clones only, minus some. The table records fewer than 150,000 clones, about 78% of them present only once. This TCR came from a young man in good health and CMV-seronegative. Material for sequencing was PBMCs. The chain joins TRBV11-2 to TRBJ1-4; D perhaps matches TRBD1 (5 bases). As DNA, the CDR3 is TGTGCCAGCAGCCCGACAGCAGGAGCGACTAATGAAAAACTGTTTTTT. This codes for CASSPTAGATNEKLFF. Complete variable domain (other parts from reference TRBV11-2 and TRBJ1-4): EAGVAQSPRYKIIEKRQSVAFWCNPISGHATLYWYQQILGQGPKLLIQFQNNGVVDDSQLPKDRFSAERLKGVDSTLKIQPAKLEDSAVYLCASSPTAGATNEKLFFGSGTQLSVL.